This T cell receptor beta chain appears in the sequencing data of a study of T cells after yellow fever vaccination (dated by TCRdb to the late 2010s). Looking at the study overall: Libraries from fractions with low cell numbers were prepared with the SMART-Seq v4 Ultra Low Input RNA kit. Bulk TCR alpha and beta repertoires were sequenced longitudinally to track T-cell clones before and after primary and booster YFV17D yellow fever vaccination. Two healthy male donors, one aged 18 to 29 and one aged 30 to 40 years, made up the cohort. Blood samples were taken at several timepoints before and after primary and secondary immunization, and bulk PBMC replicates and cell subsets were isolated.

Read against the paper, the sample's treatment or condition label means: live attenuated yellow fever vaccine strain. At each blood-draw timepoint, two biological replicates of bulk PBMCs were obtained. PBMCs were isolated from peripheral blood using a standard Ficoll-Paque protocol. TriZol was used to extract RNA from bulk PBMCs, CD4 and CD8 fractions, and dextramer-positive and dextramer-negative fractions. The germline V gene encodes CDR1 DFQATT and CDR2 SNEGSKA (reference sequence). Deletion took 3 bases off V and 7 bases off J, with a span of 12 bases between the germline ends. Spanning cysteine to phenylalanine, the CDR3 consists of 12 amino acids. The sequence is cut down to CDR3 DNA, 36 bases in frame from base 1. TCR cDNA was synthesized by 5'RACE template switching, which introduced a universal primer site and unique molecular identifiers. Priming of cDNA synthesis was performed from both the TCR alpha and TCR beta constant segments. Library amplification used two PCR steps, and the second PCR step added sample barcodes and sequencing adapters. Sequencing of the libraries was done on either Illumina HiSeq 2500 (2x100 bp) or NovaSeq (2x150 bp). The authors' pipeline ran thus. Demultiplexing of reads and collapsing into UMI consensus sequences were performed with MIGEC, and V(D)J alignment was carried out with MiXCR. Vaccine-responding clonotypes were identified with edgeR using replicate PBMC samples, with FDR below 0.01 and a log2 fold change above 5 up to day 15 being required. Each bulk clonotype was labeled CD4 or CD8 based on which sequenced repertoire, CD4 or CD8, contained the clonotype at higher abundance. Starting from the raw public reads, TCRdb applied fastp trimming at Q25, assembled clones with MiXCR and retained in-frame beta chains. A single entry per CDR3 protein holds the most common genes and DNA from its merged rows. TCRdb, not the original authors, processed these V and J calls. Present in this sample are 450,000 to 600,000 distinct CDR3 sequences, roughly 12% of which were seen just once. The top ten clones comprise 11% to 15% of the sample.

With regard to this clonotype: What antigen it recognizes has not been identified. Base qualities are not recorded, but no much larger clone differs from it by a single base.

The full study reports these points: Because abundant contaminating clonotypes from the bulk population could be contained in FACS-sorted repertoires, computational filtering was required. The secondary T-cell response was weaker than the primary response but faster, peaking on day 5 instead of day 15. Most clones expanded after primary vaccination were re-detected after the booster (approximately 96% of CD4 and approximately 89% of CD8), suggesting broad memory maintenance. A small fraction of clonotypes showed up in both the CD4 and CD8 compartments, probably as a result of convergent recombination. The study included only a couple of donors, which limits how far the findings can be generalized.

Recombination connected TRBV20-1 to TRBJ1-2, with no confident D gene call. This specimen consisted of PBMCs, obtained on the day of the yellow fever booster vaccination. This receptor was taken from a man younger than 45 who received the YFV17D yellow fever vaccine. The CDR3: CSASGGASGYTF. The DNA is TGCAGTGCTAGCGGTGGTGCCTCTGGCTACACCTTC.